These 16 T cell receptor beta chains were all obtained from the same sample, sequenced in a study of neoadjuvant anti-PD-1 for oral cavity cancer (dated by TCRdb to the early 2020s). The time point label, read with the paper, signifies: before neoadjuvant nivolumab. The library relied on the immunoSEQ multiplex PCR assay. Drawn from immuneACCESS, this table holds only the in-frame rearrangements with V and J called that TCRdb kept. Clones are partly lost; checked studies trace under half to an unresolved V gene and leave the rest unexplained. This sample lists approximately 13,000 clones; about 60% were detected once. Of the sample, about 2% is held by the ten largest clones. The source was PBMCs, collected before nivolumab (anti-PD-1) treatment. These receptor sequences come from a person aged 40 to 85 with oral cavity squamous cell carcinoma.

J is TRBJ1-2 and V is TRBV5-1; D is ambiguous. V was shortened by 0 bases and J by 6 bases, with 12 bases between the two germline ends. Germline lookup yields CDR1 SGHRS and CDR2 YFSETQ. This CDR3 spans 14 amino acids. CDR3 nucleotide sequence: TGCGCCAGCAGCTTGGACCGGGTTTGGGATGGCTACACCTTC. Protein product: CASSLDRVWDGYTF.

V and J are TRBV13 and TRBJ2-2; D is possibly TRBD2 (5 bases). Trimming took off 5 bases at V and 5 bases at J, with 18 bases between the two ends. Germline CDR1 PRHDT, CDR2 FYEKMQ (reference sequence). The CDR3 extends over 16 amino acids. The CDR3 bases are TGTGCCAGCAGCCCTAGCACCATAGGACGGACCGGGGAGCTGTTTTTT. Translated: CASSPSTIGRTGELFF.

The chain has TRBV19 and TRBJ2-3; D perhaps matches TRBD2 (6 bases). V was trimmed by 6 bases and J by 2 bases, leaving 18 bases between them. The CDR3 is made up of 16 amino acids. The germline V gene has CDR1 LNHDA and CDR2 SQIVND (reference sequence). The CDR3 here is CASSDWDSSPTDTQYF. CDR3 bases: TGTGCCAGTAGCGATTGGGACTCTTCGCCCACAGATACGCAGTATTTT. Complete variable domain (other parts from reference TRBV19 and TRBJ2-3): DGGITQSPKYLFRKEGQNVTLSCEQNLNHDAMYWYRQDPGQGLRLIYYSQIVNDFQKGDIAEGYSVSREKKESFPLTVTSAQKNPTAFYLCASSDWDSSPTDTQYFGPGTRLTVL.

The V gene is TRBV6-6, the J gene TRBJ1-5; no clear D. The germline gives CDR1 MNHNY, CDR2 SVGAGI (reference sequence). The V gene lost 2 bases and the J gene lost 3 bases, with 11 bases spanning the gap. This CDR3 comprises 15 residues. CDR3 sequence reads: CASSYGHGSNQPQHF. CDR3 coding DNA: TGTGCCAGCAGTTACGGTCACGGATCCAATCAGCCCCAGCATTTT.

J is TRBJ1-2 and V is TRBV15, with D tentatively TRBD1 (5 bases). V dropped 0 bases and J dropped 6 bases, with 17 bases sitting between them. The CDR3 covers 16 residues. Looked up from germline, CDR1 is LNHNV and CDR2 is YYDKDF (reference sequence). The CDR3 is CATSRDLEGRVDGYTF. Written as DNA, the CDR3 is TGTGCCACCAGCAGAGATTTGGAGGGCAGGGTGGATGGCTACACCTTC.

A single count supports this clone. The V gene is TRBV18, the J gene TRBJ2-5; the match to TRBD2 covers 10 bases. CDR3 length equals 16 residues. CDR1 and CDR2 (germline): KGHSH, LQKENI. V shed 1 base, J shed 1 base, and the junction held 3 bases outside the gene matches. The CDR3 sequence: CASSPRAGGPQETQYF. The CDR3 DNA follows: TGTGCCAGCTCACCACGAGCGGGAGGGCCCCAAGAGACCCAGTACTTC.

This clone has only a few counts. The chain uses TRBV6-5 and TRBJ2-2; D not resolved. Germline lookup yields CDR1 MNHEY and CDR2 SVGAGI. This CDR3 has 12 amino acids. V was cut by 8 bases and J by 6 bases, with 10 bases left in between. CDR3 DNA sequence: TGTGCCAGCGGGGTTTTCTCCGGGGAGCTGTTTTTT. Translated: CASGVFSGELFF.

This clone was seen once. The rearrangement links TRBV7-9 to TRBJ2-1, with TRBD2 matching over 11 bases. The CDR3 spans 16 residues. Germline lookup yields CDR1 SEHNR and CDR2 FQNEAQ (reference sequence). With V trimmed by 3 bases and J by 12 bases, 13 bases remained unmatched. As DNA, the CDR3 is TGTGCCAGCAGCTTGGCCGGGACTAGCGGTATCAAGGTGCAGTTCTTC. Its protein is CASSLAGTSGIKVQFF.

The chain links TRBV5-4 to TRBJ2-2; D not certain. The CDR3 has 17 amino acids. The V end lost 1 base, the J end lost 1 base, and 14 bases lay between the germline ends. Germline V CDR1 and CDR2: SGHNT, YYREEE (reference sequence). The CDR3 nucleotides read TGTGCCAGCAGCTTGAGGATTAGTGGGGTGAACACCGGGGAGCTGTTTTTT. It yields the protein CASSLRISGVNTGELFF. Full variable domain (rest looked up from reference TRBV5-4 and TRBJ2-2): ETGVTQSPTHLIKTRGQQVTLRCSSQSGHNTVSWYQQALGQGPQFIFQYYREEENGRGNFPPRFSGLQFPNYSSELNVNALELDDSALYLCASSLRISGVNTGELFFGEGSRLTVL.

This clone was detected a few times. V gene TRBV14 combines with J gene TRBJ1-5; D remains unclear. This CDR3 has 13 residues. Germline CDR1 reads SGHDN; CDR2 reads FVKESK. Trimming stripped 2 bases from V and 2 bases from J, with 4 bases between. The CDR3 here is CASSQFRNQPQHF. For the CDR3, the DNA is TGTGCCAGCAGCCAATTCCGCAATCAGCCCCAGCATTTT.

The chain employs TRBV4-1 and TRBJ1-2; D not resolved. Looked up from germline, CDR1 is MGHRA and CDR2 is YSYEKL. Trimming removed 0 bases at V and 7 bases at J, with 6 bases between. CDR3 length: 12 amino acids. The CDR3, as DNA: TGCGCCAGCAGCCAAGATCTTGGTGGCTACACCTTC. Translation: CASSQDLGGYTF.

V gene TRBV5-1 combines with J gene TRBJ2-2; 10 bases agree with TRBD2. This CDR3 is 18 amino acids long. The germline V gene has CDR1 SGHRS and CDR2 YFSETQ. Trimming at V came to 3 bases and at J to 2 bases, leaving 10 bases not matched to a gene. CDR3 sequence: CASSSIPTSGANTGELFF. DNA for the CDR3: TGCGCCAGCAGCTCAATCCCTACTAGCGGGGCAAACACCGGGGAGCTGTTTTTT.

The V call is TRBV29-1, the J call TRBJ1-2; the D gene is possibly TRBD1 (6 bases). V lost 2 bases, J lost 4 bases, and 14 bases lay in between. Per the germline V gene, CDR1 is SQVTM and CDR2 is ANQGSEA. This CDR3 is built from 14 residues. CDR3 protein: CSVEHRDTGYGYTF. CDR3 coding DNA: TGCAGCGTTGAACACAGGGACACCGGCTATGGCTACACCTTC.

This clone was recorded only once. The rearrangement links TRBV4-1 to TRBJ1-1; a possible D gene is TRBD1 (6 bases). Per germline, CDR1 MGHRA and CDR2 YSYEKL. The V and J ends lost 0 bases and 1 base respectively, with 12 bases between them. The CDR3 loop spans 16 amino acids. The chain's CDR3 is CASSQDRAGANTEAFF. CDR3 nucleotide sequence: TGCGCCAGCAGCCAAGATCGGGCAGGGGCGAACACTGAAGCTTTCTTT.

The chain joins TRBV7-8 to TRBJ1-2, with 9 nucleotides matching TRBD1. The CDR3 extends over 15 amino acids. Germline V gives CDR1 SGHVS, CDR2 FQNEAQ. The J segment lost 4 bases and the V segment lost 4 bases, leaving 7 bases of the junction unmatched. Written as DNA, the CDR3 is TGTGCCAGCAGCTACCAGGGACAGGGACTCTATGGCTACACCTTC. It yields the protein CASSYQGQGLYGYTF.

V and J are TRBV5-6 and TRBJ2-1; D unresolved. V was shortened by 4 bases and J by 3 bases, with 14 bases between the two germline ends. The CDR3 length is 15 residues. CDR1 is SGHDT and CDR2 is YYEEEE in the germline V gene. The CDR3 DNA sequence: TGTGCCAGCAGCCCTATTTCCGGGCACTACAATGAGCAGTTCTTC. As protein: CASSPISGHYNEQFF.